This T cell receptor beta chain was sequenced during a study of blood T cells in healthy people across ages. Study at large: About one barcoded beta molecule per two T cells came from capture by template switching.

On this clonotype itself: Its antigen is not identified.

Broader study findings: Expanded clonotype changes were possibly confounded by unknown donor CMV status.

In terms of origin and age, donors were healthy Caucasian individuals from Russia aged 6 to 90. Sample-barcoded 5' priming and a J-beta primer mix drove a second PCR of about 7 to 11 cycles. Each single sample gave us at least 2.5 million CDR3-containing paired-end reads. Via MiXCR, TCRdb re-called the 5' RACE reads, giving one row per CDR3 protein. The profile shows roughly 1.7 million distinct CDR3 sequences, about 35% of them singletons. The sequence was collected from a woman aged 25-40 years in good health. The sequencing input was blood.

The CDR3 region has the DNA TGTGCCAGCAGTTACTCGATAACAGGGTCGGGGTTCTTC. This sequence encodes CASSYSITGSGFF. This rearrangement joins TRBV6-2 or TRBV6-3 to TRBJ2-1; D possibly corresponds to TRBD1 (6 bases). The CDR3 runs to 13 residues. V was clipped by 0 bases and J by 15 bases, with 15 bases between them. CDR1 MNHEY and CDR2 SVGEGT come from the germline V gene.